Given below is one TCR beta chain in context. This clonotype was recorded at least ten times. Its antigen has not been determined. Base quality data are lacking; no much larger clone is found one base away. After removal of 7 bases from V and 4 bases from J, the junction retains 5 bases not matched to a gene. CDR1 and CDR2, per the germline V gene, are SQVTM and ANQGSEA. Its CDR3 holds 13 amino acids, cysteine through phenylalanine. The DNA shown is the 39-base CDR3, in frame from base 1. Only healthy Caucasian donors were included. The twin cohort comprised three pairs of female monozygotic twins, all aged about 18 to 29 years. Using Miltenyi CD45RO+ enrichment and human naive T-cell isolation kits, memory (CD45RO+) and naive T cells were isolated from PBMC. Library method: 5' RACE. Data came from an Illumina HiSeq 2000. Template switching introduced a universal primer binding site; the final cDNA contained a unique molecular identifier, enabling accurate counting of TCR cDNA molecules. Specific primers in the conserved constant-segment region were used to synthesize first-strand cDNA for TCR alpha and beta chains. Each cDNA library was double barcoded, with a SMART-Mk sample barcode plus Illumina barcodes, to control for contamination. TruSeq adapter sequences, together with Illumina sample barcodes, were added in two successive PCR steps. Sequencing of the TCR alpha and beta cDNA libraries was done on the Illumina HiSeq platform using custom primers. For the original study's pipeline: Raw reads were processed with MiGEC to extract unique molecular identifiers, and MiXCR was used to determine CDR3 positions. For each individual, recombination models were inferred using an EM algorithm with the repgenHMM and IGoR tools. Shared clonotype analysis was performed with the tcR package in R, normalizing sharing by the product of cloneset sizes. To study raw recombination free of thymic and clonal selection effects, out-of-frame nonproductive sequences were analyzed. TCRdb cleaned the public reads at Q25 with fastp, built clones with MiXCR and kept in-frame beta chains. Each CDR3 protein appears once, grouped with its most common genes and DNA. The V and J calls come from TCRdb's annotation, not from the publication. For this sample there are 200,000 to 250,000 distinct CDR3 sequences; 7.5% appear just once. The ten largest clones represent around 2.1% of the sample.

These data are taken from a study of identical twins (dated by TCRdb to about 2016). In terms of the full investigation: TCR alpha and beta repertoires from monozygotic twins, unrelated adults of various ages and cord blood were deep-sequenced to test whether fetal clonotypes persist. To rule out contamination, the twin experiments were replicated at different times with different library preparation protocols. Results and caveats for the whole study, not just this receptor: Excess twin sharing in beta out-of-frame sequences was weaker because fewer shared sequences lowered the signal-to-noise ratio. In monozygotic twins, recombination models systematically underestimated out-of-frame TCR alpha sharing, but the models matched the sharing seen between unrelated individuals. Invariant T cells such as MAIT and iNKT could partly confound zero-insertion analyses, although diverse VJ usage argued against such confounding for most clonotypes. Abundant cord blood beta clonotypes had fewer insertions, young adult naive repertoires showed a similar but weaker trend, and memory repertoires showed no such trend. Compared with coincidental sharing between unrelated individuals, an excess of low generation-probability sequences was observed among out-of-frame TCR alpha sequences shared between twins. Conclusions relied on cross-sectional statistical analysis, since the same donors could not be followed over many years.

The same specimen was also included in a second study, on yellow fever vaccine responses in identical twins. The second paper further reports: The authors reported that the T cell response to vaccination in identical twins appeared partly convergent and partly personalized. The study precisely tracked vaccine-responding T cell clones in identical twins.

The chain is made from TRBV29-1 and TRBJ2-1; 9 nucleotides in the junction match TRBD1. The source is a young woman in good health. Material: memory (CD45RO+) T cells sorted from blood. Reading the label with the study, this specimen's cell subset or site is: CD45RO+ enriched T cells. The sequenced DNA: TGCAGCGCTTCCGGGACAGGGTACAATGAGCAGTTCTTC. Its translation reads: CSASGTGYNEQFF.